The 8 T cell receptor beta chains given below trace back to one sample, sequenced in a study of control samples from healthy donors and cancer patients. The method was immunoSEQ multiplex PCR; TCRdb's version includes in-frame clones alone and lacks a portion of them. The sample shows around 80,000 clones, 70% to 90% of them seen only once. The sample comprised blood. The receptors were gathered from a woman in her fifties or sixties in good health.

The V gene is TRBV10-1, the J gene TRBJ1-1, with TRBD1 matching over 7 bases. The CDR3 has 17 amino acids. The germline gives CDR1 WNHNN, CDR2 SYGVQD (reference sequence). V was clipped by 6 bases and J by 2 bases; unmatched bases: 15. CDR3 sequence reads: CASSSINYGTANTEAFF. CDR3 nucleotides: TGCGCCAGCAGCTCAATCAACTACGGGACAGCAAACACTGAAGCTTTCTTT.

The table lists this clone with a count of one. V is TRBV9 and J is TRBJ1-1; D remains ambiguous. The ends were cut back, 4 bases at V and 2 bases at J, with 12 bases in the middle. Looked up from germline, CDR1 is SGDLS and CDR2 is YYNGEE. The CDR3 has 14 amino acids. The CDR3 DNA follows: TGTGCCAGCAGCCACGGGCCCCCCAACACTGAAGCTTTCTTT. It is translated as CASSHGPPNTEAFF. Looking up the rest from reference TRBV9 and TRBJ1-1 gives the full variable domain: DSGVTQTPKHLITATGQRVTLRCSPRSGDLSVYWYQQSLDQGLQFLIQYYNGEERAKGNILERFSAQQFPDLHSELNLSSLELGDSALYFCASSHGPPNTEAFFGQGTRLTVV.

This chain links TRBV10-3 with TRBJ1-1; no firm D call. This CDR3 has 13 amino acids. Trimming shortened V by 2 bases and J by 4 bases, and 8 bases separated the two germline ends. Germline CDR1 reads ENHRY; CDR2 reads SYGVKD. The CDR3 loop is CAISEDMGTEAFF. The CDR3 nucleotides read TGTGCCATCAGTGAGGACATGGGCACTGAAGCTTTCTTT.

The chain combines TRBV5-6 with TRBJ1-2; no reliable D call. The CDR3 is 17 residues long. V lost 2 bases, J lost 8 bases, and 25 bases lay in between. The V gene's germline CDR1 is SGHDT and CDR2 YYEEEE. The CDR3 here is CASSFAYGDSQLGGYTF. The CDR3 DNA sequence: TGTGCCAGCAGCTTCGCCTACGGAGACTCCCAACTGGGAGGCTACACCTTC.

The V call is TRBV24-1, the J call TRBJ2-2; D unresolved. The CDR3 is made up of 16 amino acids. The germline V and J ends were trimmed by 2 bases and 4 bases, with 13 bases remaining between them. Per the germline V gene, CDR1 is KGHDR and CDR2 is SFDVKD. The CDR3 loop reads CATSDSKTSGTGELFF. Written as DNA, the CDR3 is TGTGCCACCAGTGATTCTAAGACCTCGGGCACCGGGGAGCTGTTTTTT.

The chain joins TRBV19 to TRBJ1-5; a possible D gene is TRBD1 (6 bases). Trimming removed 4 bases at V and 6 bases at J, with 19 bases between. The CDR3 totals 16 residues. CDR1 is LNHDA, CDR2 SQIVND, per germline (reference sequence). CDR3 region: CASSTSGSGGGQPQHF. The CDR3 DNA sequence: TGTGCCAGTAGTACCTCCGGTTCCGGAGGGGGTCAGCCCCAGCATTTT.

The genes are TRBV6-6 and TRBJ1-6, with a weak D call TRBD1 (6 bases). The ends were cut back, 6 bases at V and 8 bases at J, with 8 bases in the middle. Germline CDR1 reads MNHNY; CDR2 reads SVGAGI (reference sequence). This CDR3 contains 12 residues. The CDR3: CASRKGDSPLHF. The CDR3, as DNA: TGTGCCAGCAGGAAGGGGGATTCACCCCTCCACTTT.

This clone was seen a handful of times. V and J are TRBV2 and TRBJ1-1; D remains ambiguous. The CDR3 loop spans 14 amino acids. V lost 7 bases and J 0 bases, leaving 12 bases between the germline ends. Germline-derived CDR1 and CDR2 are SNHLY and FYNNEI. Written as DNA, the CDR3 is TGTGCCAGCACCGAGGGTGTTATGAACACTGAAGCTTTCTTT. Encoded protein: CASTEGVMNTEAFF. The variable domain in full, with the rest retrieved from reference TRBV2 and TRBJ1-1, is EPEVTQTPSHQVTQMGQEVILRCVPISNHLYFYWYRQILGQKVEFLVSFYNNEISEKSEIFDDQFSVERPDGSNFTLKIRSTKLEDSAMYFCASTEGVMNTEAFFGQGTRLTVV.